The clone carrying this T cell receptor beta chain was observed a few times. Its antigen is currently unknown. CDR1 is SQVTM, CDR2 ANQGSEA, per germline. This CDR3 has 12 residues. V shed 6 bases, J shed 10 bases, and the junction held 11 bases outside the gene matches. This sample is drawn from a study of T cell responses to AZD1222 COVID-19 vaccine. Assay used: immunoSEQ multiplex PCR; TCRdb lists only in-frame clones, some missing. The profile shows about 140,000 clones, around 88% of them singletons. Study-level findings and limits: Repertoire collection took place solely once the T cell response had peaked. The study reported that nearly half of spike-specific TCRs target unmutated variant regions. Regions 160-218 and 743-854 held dominance among vaccine-associated CD4 TCRs, which spanned spike.

The source is an adult in good health. This material consisted of peripheral blood, taken on day 0 of AZD1222 vaccination. The chain combines TRBV29-1 with TRBJ1-1; the match to TRBD1 covers 7 bases. CDR3 coding DNA: TGCAGCGTCCTGACGGGACAGCCGGGAGCTTTCTTT. Translation gives CSVLTGQPGAFF. The full variable domain, its missing parts supplied by reference TRBV29-1 and TRBJ1-1, is SAVISQKPSRDICQRGTSLTIQCQVDSQVTMMFWYRQQPGQSLTLIATANQGSEATYESGFVIDKFPISRPNLTFSTLTVSNMSPEDSSIYLCSVLTGQPGAFFGQGTRLTVV.